The sequence of this T cell receptor (beta chain) was determined in a study of human T cells and chemical hapten exposure. The time point is: patch test 2, 6 weeks after DPC sensitization. The treatment denotes: therapeutic diphenylcyclopropenone sensitization with weekly scalp DPC. Trimming removed 5 bases from V and 5 bases from J; junction bases left unmatched: 4. The CDR3 contains 14 residues. One entry per CDR3 protein results from TCRdb running MiXCR on the RACE reads. The sample carries about 84,000 distinct CDR3 sequences, roughly a tenth recorded once. This TCR came from a woman aged 45-65 years with alopecia areata. Some clones in this sample may be carry-over from other donors' samples. The specimen comprised whole blood, sampled in connection with sensitization to the hapten diphenylcyclopropenone (DPC). The V and J genes are TRBV12-3 or TRBV12-4 and TRBJ2-5, with TRBD1 identical over 11 bases. The CDR3 loop is CASSPDRGHETQYF. CDR3 DNA: TGTGCCAGCAGTCCGGACAGGGGGCACGAGACCCAGTACTTC.